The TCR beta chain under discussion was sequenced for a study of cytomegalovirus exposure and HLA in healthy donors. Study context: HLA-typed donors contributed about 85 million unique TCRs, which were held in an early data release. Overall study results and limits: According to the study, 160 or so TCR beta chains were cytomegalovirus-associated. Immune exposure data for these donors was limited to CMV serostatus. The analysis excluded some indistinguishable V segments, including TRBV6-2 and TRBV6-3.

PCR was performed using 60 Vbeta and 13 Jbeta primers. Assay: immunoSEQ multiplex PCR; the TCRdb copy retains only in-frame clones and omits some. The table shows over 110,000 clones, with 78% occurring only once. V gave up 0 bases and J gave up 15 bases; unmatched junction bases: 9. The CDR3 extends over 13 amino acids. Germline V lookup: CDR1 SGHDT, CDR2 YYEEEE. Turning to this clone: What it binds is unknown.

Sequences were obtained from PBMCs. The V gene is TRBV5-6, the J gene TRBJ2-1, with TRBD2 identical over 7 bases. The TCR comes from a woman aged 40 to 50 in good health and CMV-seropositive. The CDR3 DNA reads TGTGCCAGCAGCTTGGATCTAGCGGAGGGAGGGTTCTTC. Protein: CASSLDLAEGGFF. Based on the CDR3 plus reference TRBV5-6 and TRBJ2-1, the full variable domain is DAGVTQSPTHLIKTRGQQVTLRCSPKSGHDTVSWYQQALGQGPQFIFQYYEEEERQRGNFPDRFSGHQFPNYSSELNVNALLLGDSALYLCASSLDLAEGGFFGPGTRLTVL.